One sample yielded the 10 T cell receptor beta chains listed below, sequenced in a study of regulatory T cells in long-lasting Graves disease. Arm-PCR with iRepertoire HTBI primers amplified the CDR3 regions for these TCR beta libraries. One entry per CDR3 protein results from TCRdb running MiXCR on the multiplex PCR reads. The sample has roughly 500,000 distinct CDR3 sequences, about 12% seen once. Time point meaning: newly diagnosed GD, antithyroid drugs for less than 3 months. The TCR library was made from RNA extracted from PBMCs. These same records also appear under a second study, on T cells in Graves' hyperthyroidism and ophthalmopathy.

Material: peripheral blood mononuclear cells (PBMCs), obtained at new diagnosis, from a patient treated with antithyroid drugs. The receptors shown here come from a woman in her twenties or thirties with Graves disease.

In this sample, this clonotype turned up many times. This chain connects TRBV13 to TRBJ2-1; 9 bases match TRBD1. Germline V CDR1 and CDR2: PRHDT, FYEKMQ (reference sequence). This CDR3 spans 15 amino acids. V lost 4 bases and J lost 7; bases outside the gene matches: 8. CDR3 sequence: CASSWTGEGGNEQFF. DNA for the CDR3: TGTGCCAGCAGCTGGACAGGGGAAGGTGGAAATGAGCAGTTCTTC.

This clonotype turned up a few times. The chain recombines TRBV20-1 with TRBJ1-1; tentative D call: TRBD1 (5 bases). The V end lost 5 bases, the J end lost 0 bases, and 13 bases lay between the germline ends. The germline V gene has CDR1 DFQATT and CDR2 SNEGSKA (reference sequence). The CDR3 covers 14 residues. The CDR3 DNA reads TGCAGTGCTCCCCCGAAAGGGGTGAACACTGAAGCTTTCTTT. This codes for CSAPPKGVNTEAFF.

This clonotype appeared many times. The gene calls are TRBV11-2 and TRBJ1-1; D is undetermined. The ends were cut back, 5 bases at V and 0 bases at J, with 7 bases in the middle. CDR1 SGHAT and CDR2 FQNNGV come from the germline V gene. The CDR3 is 13 residues long. The CDR3 region is CASSRNLNTEAFF. Here the CDR3 DNA reads TGTGCCAGCAGCAGGAACCTGAACACTGAAGCTTTCTTT. Supplemented by reference TRBV11-2 and TRBJ1-1, the full variable domain reads EAGVAQSPRYKIIEKRQSVAFWCNPISGHATLYWYQQILGQGPKLLIQFQNNGVVDDSQLPKDRFSAERLKGVDSTLKIQPAKLEDSAVYLCASSRNLNTEAFFGQGTRLTVV.

This clonotype was counted between two and nine times. The gene calls are TRBV15 and TRBJ2-1; D not resolved. From germline, CDR1 is LNHNV and CDR2 YYDKDF (reference sequence). The V and J ends lost 3 bases and 9 bases respectively, with 15 bases between them. There are 14 residues in the CDR3. CDR3 DNA sequence: TGTGCCACCAGCAGGCGCCGCACGGGCGCTGAGCAGTTCTTC. Translating gives CATSRRRTGAEQFF.

This clonotype has at least ten counts. The CDR3 DNA reads as TGTGCCAGCAGCCGAGATAGCGGCCAAGAGACCCAGTACTTC. Translated, it gives CASSRDSGQETQYF. The J gene is TRBJ2-5, the V gene TRBV3-1, with D maybe TRBD2 (6 bases). CDR3 length: 14 residues. Between the trimmed V and J ends, which lost 4 bases and 1 base, there was a span of 10 bases. Germline values: CDR1 LGHDT, CDR2 YNNKEL (reference sequence).

This clonotype was seen ten or more times. This rearrangement joins TRBV6-1 to TRBJ2-3, with D maybe TRBD2 (6 bases). This CDR3 has 14 residues. Trimming stripped 5 bases from V and 6 bases from J, with 15 bases between. From germline, CDR1 is MNHNS and CDR2 SASEGT. The CDR3 nucleotides are TGTGCCAGCAGTCTGAGGGACTTGGTGGATACGCAGTATTTT. It is translated as CASSLRDLVDTQYF.

This clonotype was counted a few times. The rearrangement uses TRBV28 and TRBJ2-7; unclear D gene. Per the germline V gene, CDR1 is MDHEN and CDR2 is SYDVKM. CDR3 length: 14 residues. Between the trimmed V and J ends, which lost 2 bases and 3 bases, there was a span of 11 bases. The DNA for the CDR3 is TGTGCCAGCAGTTTAGCCCCGAACCACTACGAGCAGTACTTC. Protein: CASSLAPNHYEQYF.

This clonotype came up many times. V is TRBV2 and J is TRBJ2-5, with TRBD2 matching 7 bases. The CDR3 is 15 amino acids. Per germline, CDR1 SNHLY and CDR2 FYNNEI. Trimming removed 5 bases from V and 1 base from J; junction bases left unmatched: 7. The CDR3, as DNA: TGTGCCAGCAGTTCAGGGAGGGCCTCCCAAGAGACCCAGTACTTC. It encodes CASSSGRASQETQYF.

The table lists this clonotype with many counts. V usage is TRBV30 and J usage is TRBJ2-3; 7 nucleotides line up with TRBD2. J lost 3 bases, V lost 0 bases, and 3 bases had no gene match. Germline CDR1 GTSNPN, CDR2 SVGIG (reference sequence). This CDR3 is 14 amino acids long. The CDR3 DNA reads TGTGCCTGGAGTGTGAAGCGGGGAACAGATACGCAGTATTTT. Translation: CAWSVKRGTDTQYF.

V gene TRBV5-6 combines with J gene TRBJ2-1; possible D gene TRBD2, 6 bases. Germline V gives CDR1 SGHDT, CDR2 YYEEEE. V lost 4 bases to trimming and J lost 8 bases, with 16 bases between them. The CDR3 has 14 amino acids. For the CDR3, the DNA is TGTGCCAGCAGCGCGGGACCCTCTTATCATGAGCAGTTCTTC. This sequence encodes CASSAGPSYHEQFF.